A selection of T cell receptor beta chains follows, all from one sample in a study of CD8 T cells in ankylosing spondylitis. TCRdb itself ran the 5' RACE reads through MiXCR, one entry per CDR3 protein. The table has roughly 470,000 distinct CDR3 sequences, about 25% seen once. Material: blood, either unsorted or a sorted T cell fraction (not recorded which). The receptors come from a male donor with ankylosing spondylitis. Both conserved end residues are part of each CDR3. The D gene is left open where the match is weak. A clone size is listed for some rows: how often the clone was seen (once, few, many), or a class if it is expanded.

>15|TRBV7-2|few|-|TRBJ2-4
TGTGCCAGCAGCTTAGTGGGCGCGGGCAAAAACATTCAGTACTTC
CASSLVGAGKNIQYF
>14|TRBV15|-|-|TRBJ2-1
TGTGCCACCAGCAGAGTAAGGCCCTACAATGAGCAGTTCTTC
CATSRVRPYNEQFF
>12|TRBV29-1|few|-|TRBJ1-4
TGCAGCGTACGGAGGACGGATGAAAAACTGTTTTTT
CSVRRTDEKLFF
>15|TRBV5-1|few|-|TRBJ2-7
TGCGCCAGCAGCTTCCTTGGGACGGTCTCCTACGAGCAGTACTTC
CASSFLGTVSYEQYF
>16|TRBV12-3/TRBV12-4|few|TRBD2|TRBJ2-2
TGTGCCAGCAGTCCGACTAGCGGGAGTCTCACCGGGGAGCTGTTTTTT
CASSPTSGSLTGELFF
>15|TRBV10-2|-|-|TRBJ1-6
TGCGCCAGCAGTGACCTTAGGGGTTCCAATTCACCCCTCCACTTT
CASSDLRGSNSPLHF
>14|TRBV5-1|-|-|TRBJ1-1
TGCGCCAGCGCCAAACAGGGATATGGCACTGAAGCTTTCTTT
CASAKQGYGTEAFF
>16|TRBV5-1|-|TRBD1|TRBJ2-1
TGCGCCAGCAGCGTGGGACAGCTGAGCTCCTACAATGAGCAGTTCTTC
CASSVGQLSSYNEQFF
>16|TRBV20-1|few|TRBD2|TRBJ2-1
TGCAGTGCTAGAGTGGCTAGCGGGGTGGCCTACAATGAGCAGTTCTTC
CSARVASGVAYNEQFF
>15|TRBV15|few|-|TRBJ1-1
TGTGCCACCAGCAGAGTTGGGGTGGGGGACACTGAAGCTTTCTTT
CATSRVGVGDTEAFF
>16|TRBV11-2|few|-|TRBJ2-3
TGTGCCAGCAGCTTAGACCAGATTCTGAGCACAGATACGCAGTATTTT
CASSLDQILSTDTQYF
>13|TRBV29-1|few|-|TRBJ2-5
TGCAGCGTTGAGAGGGAATCGCAAGAGACCCAGTACTTC
CSVERESQETQYF
>15|TRBV27|few|-|TRBJ1-3
TGTGCCAGCAGTTTACGGGCCGACTCTGGAAACACCATATATTTT
CASSLRADSGNTIYF
>14|TRBV6-2/TRBV6-3|few|-|TRBJ2-7
TGTGCCAGCAGTTTTACGGGTTTTTCCTACGAGCAGTACTTC
CASSFTGFSYEQYF
>13|TRBV29-1|-|TRBD1|TRBJ1-5
TGCAGCGCTAAGACAGGGCACAATCAGCCCCAGCATTTT
CSAKTGHNQPQHF
>13|TRBV11-2|few|-|TRBJ1-2
TGTGCCAGCAGCTTCCGACGTTTATATGGCTACACCTTC
CASSFRRLYGYTF
>12|TRBV10-2|few|-|TRBJ1-1
TGCGCCAGCAGTGGCGGGGGAACTGAAGCTTTCTTT
CASSGGGTEAFF
>13|TRBV10-3|-|-|TRBJ1-1
TGTGCCATCAGTGATCGGGGGGGCACTGAAGCTTTCTTT
CAISDRGGTEAFF
>15|TRBV27|-|-|TRBJ1-2
TGTGCCAGCACCTCTAGCCGGAGTTCCCGGTCTGGCTACACCTTC
CASTSSRSSRSGYTF
>17|TRBV20-1|few|TRBD1|TRBJ1-4
TGCAGTGCTAGATCTTCTCAGGGGGATGCAACTAATGAAAAACTGTTTTTT
CSARSSQGDATNEKLFF
>13|TRBV10-3|-|-|TRBJ1-1
TGTGCCATCATGACGGGCATGGGGTACGTAGCTTTCTTT
CAIMTGMGYVAFF
>14|TRBV15|-|TRBD1|TRBJ1-1
TGTGCCACCAGCAGACAGGGACAGGTCCTTGAAGCTTTCTTT
CATSRQGQVLEAFF
>14|TRBV10-3|-|TRBD2|TRBJ2-3
TGTGCCATCAGTGAGCAGGGACTAGCTGATACGCAGTATTTT
CAISEQGLADTQYF
>10|TRBV20-1|-|-|TRBJ2-3
TGCAGTGCTAAGTCAGGACCTCAGTATTTT
CSAKSGPQYF
>13|TRBV20-1|-|TRBD1|TRBJ1-2
TGCAGTGCCACGGGACAGGGGAGCTATGGCTACACCTTC
CSATGQGSYGYTF
>14|TRBV2|many|-|TRBJ2-2
TGTGCCAGCAGTGAGACGGGGCCTCCCGGGGAGCTGTTTTTT
CASSETGPPGELFF
>16|TRBV7-2|few|TRBD2|TRBJ2-3
TGTGCCAGCACCCTCCGCACTAGCGGGAGTTCAGATACGCAGTATTTT
CASTLRTSGSSDTQYF
>14|TRBV6-5|-|-|TRBJ1-1
TGTGCCAGCAGTTCCCGGACGGCGAACACTGAAGCTTTCTTT
CASSSRTANTEAFF
>14|TRBV11-3|-|-|TRBJ2-5
TGTGCCAGCAGCCCCAGGGTTATCCAAGAGACCCAGTACTTC
CASSPRVIQETQYF
>15|TRBV20-1|-|TRBD2|TRBJ2-3
TGCAGTGCTGGGAGAGCGGGGAGGGGCACAGATACGCAGTATTTT
CSAGRAGRGTDTQYF
>14|TRBV9|few|-|TRBJ1-1
TGTGCCAGCAGCCCGAGCGGACAGAACACTGAAGCTTTCTTT
CASSPSGQNTEAFF
>16|TRBV11-3|few|-|TRBJ2-2
TGTGCCAGCAGCCCAGCGAGCAAGTCTGCGAACGGGGAGCTGTTTTTT
CASSPASKSANGELFF
>15|TRBV7-9|few|-|TRBJ2-1
TGTGCCAGCAGCTCGGGACTTAACTCCTACAATGAGCAGTTCTTC
CASSSGLNSYNEQFF
>15|TRBV7-6|-|TRBD1|TRBJ2-7
TGTGCCAGCAGCCCAAAGACAGGGGTTGTCAACGAGCAGTACTTC
CASSPKTGVVNEQYF
>13|TRBV29-1|-|TRBD1|TRBJ2-4
TGCAGCGCCGAGGGGACAGGGGGAAACATTCAGTACTTC
CSAEGTGGNIQYF
>11|TRBV20-1|-|-|TRBJ2-3
TGCAGCGCACCCCACCCTGATACGCAGTATTTT
CSAPHPDTQYF
>14|TRBV5-1|few|-|TRBJ2-1
TGCGCCAGCAGATCACTAGAGGCCTACAATGAGCAGTTCTTC
CASRSLEAYNEQFF
>15|TRBV2|-|-|TRBJ1-5
TGTGCCAGCAGTAAGGACCGGGACCACAATCAGCCCCAGCATTTT
CASSKDRDHNQPQHF
>15|TRBV20-1|few|TRBD2|TRBJ2-3
TGCAGTGCTCCCGGACTAGCGGGAGTCTGGGATACGCAGTATTTT
CSAPGLAGVWDTQYF
>12|TRBV29-1|few|-|TRBJ1-5
TGCAGTGTAACACAGGGAGATCAGCCCCAGCATTTT
CSVTQGDQPQHF
>15|TRBV6-1|-|TRBD2|TRBJ2-7
TGTGCCAGCAGCTTCATAGCGGGAGGCCGCTACGAGCAGTACTTC
CASSFIAGGRYEQYF
>14|TRBV12-3/TRBV12-4|few|-|TRBJ2-5
TGTGCCAGCAGTTCCGCGGGACGGCAAGAGACCCAGTACTTC
CASSSAGRQETQYF
>12|TRBV29-1|few|-|TRBJ1-1
TGCAGCGCCGGACAGCAGAACACTGAAGCTTTCTTT
CSAGQQNTEAFF
>13|TRBV5-1|few|-|TRBJ2-1
TGCGCCAGCAGCTTACAAGGGGTTGATGAGCAGTTCTTC
CASSLQGVDEQFF
>14|TRBV5-1|few|-|TRBJ2-1
TGCGCCAGCAGCCCGGGTGAGCGGCACAATGAGCAGTTCTTC
CASSPGERHNEQFF
>15|TRBV20-1|few|-|TRBJ1-1
TGCAGTGCTCCCCGAGGCACCAGGGTGAACACTGAAGCTTTCTTT
CSAPRGTRVNTEAFF
>15|TRBV12-5|once|TRBD1|TRBJ2-6
TGTGCTAGTGGCCTGGGACAGCTTCGGGCCAACGTCCTGACTTTC
CASGLGQLRANVLTF
>15|TRBV20-1|-|-|TRBJ2-3
TGCAGTGCCGCCCGGACAGCGGATCCCACAGATACGCAGTATTTT
CSAARTADPTDTQYF
>14|TRBV2|-|-|TRBJ2-5
TGTGCCAGCAGCGAACGGACAAACCAAGAGACCCAGTACTTC
CASSERTNQETQYF
>18|TRBV21-1|-|-|TRBJ2-2
TGTGCCAGCAGCGAGGGACTAGCGGGAGGGCCCGCCACCGGGGAGCTGTTTTTT
CASSEGLAGGPATGELFF
>15|TRBV3-1|-|TRBD1|TRBJ1-5
TGTGCCAGCAGCCGGGGACAGTATAGCAATCAGCCCCAGCATTTT
CASSRGQYSNQPQHF
>14|TRBV29-1|-|TRBD1|TRBJ2-1
TGCAGCGTTTTTAGACAGGGAAAAGGCAATGAGCAGTTCTTC
CSVFRQGKGNEQFF
>13|TRBV3-1|-|-|TRBJ2-1
TGTGCCAGCAGCCCCCAATGGGGTCCAGAGCAGTTCTTC
CASSPQWGPEQFF
>13|TRBV20-1|once|TRBD1|TRBJ1-4
TGCAGTGCGGACGGGACAGTTAATGAAAAACTGTTTTTT
CSADGTVNEKLFF